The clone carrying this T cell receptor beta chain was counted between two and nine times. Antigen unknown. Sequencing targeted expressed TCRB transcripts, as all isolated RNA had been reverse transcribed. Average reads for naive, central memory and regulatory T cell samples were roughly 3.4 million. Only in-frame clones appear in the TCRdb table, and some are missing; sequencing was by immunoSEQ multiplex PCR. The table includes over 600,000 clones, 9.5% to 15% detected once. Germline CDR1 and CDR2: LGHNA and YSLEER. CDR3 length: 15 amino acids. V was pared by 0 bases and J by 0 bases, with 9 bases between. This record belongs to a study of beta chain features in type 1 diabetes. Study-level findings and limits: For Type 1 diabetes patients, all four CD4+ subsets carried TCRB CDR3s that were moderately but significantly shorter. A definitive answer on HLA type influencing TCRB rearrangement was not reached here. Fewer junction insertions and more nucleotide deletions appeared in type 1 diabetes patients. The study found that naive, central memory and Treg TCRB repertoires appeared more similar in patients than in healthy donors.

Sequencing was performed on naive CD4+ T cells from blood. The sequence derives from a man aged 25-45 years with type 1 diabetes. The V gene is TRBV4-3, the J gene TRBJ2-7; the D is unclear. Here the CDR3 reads CASSQDWSNSYEQYF. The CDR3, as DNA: TGCGCCAGCAGCCAAGATTGGAGCAACTCCTACGAGCAGTACTTC.